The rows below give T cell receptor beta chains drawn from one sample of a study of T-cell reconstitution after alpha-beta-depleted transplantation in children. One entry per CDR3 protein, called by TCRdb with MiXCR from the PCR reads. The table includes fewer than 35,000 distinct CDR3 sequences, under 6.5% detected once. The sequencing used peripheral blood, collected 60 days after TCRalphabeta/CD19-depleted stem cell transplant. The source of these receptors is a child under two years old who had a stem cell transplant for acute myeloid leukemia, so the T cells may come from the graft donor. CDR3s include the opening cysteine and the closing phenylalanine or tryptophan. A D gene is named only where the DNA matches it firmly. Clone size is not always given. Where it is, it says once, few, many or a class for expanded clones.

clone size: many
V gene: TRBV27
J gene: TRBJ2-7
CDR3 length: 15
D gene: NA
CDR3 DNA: TGTGCCAGCAGTTCCTTATTTGATAGCTCCTACGAGCAGTACTTC
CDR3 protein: CASSSLFDSSYEQYF

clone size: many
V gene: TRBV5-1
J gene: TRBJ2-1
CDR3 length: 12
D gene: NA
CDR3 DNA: TGCGCCAGCAGCTTGCCCCCCGGGCGTGGGTTCTTC
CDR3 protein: CASSLPPGRGFF

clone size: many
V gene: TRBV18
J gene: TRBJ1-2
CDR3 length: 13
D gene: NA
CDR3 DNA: TGTGCCAGCTCACCACAAGGGGAACAAGGCTACACCTTC
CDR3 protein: CASSPQGEQGYTF

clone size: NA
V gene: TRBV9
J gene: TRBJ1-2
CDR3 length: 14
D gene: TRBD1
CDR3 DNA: TGTGCCAGCAGGGGACAGGGACCTAACTATGGCTACACCTTC
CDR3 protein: CASRGQGPNYGYTF

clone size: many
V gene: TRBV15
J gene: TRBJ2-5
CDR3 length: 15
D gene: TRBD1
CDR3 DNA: TGTGCCACCAGTCCGGGGGACAGGGACCGGGAGACCCAGTACTTC
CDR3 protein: CATSPGDRDRETQYF

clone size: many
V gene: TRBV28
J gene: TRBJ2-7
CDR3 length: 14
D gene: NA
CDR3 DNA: TGTGCCAGCAGCCTGGACTTCTTTTCCTACGAGCAGTACTTC
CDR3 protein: CASSLDFFSYEQYF

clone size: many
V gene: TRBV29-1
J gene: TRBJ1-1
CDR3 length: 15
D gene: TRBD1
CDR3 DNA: TGCAGCACCCCGGGACAGGCTTTAATGAACACTGAAGCTTTCTTT
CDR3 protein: CSTPGQALMNTEAFF

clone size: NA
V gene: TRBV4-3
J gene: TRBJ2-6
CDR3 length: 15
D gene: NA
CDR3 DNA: TGCGCCAGCAGCCAAGGGAGTTATGGGGCCAACGTCCTGACTTTC
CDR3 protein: CASSQGSYGANVLTF

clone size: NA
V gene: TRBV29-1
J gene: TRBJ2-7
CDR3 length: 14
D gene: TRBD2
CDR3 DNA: TGCAGCGTCCAGGGACTAGCGGGCTCCTACGAGCAGTACTTC
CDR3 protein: CSVQGLAGSYEQYF

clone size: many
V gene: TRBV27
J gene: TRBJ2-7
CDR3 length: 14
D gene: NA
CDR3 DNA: TGTGCCAGCAGTTTAAAGGGCGTAGCCTACGAGCAGTACTTC
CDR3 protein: CASSLKGVAYEQYF

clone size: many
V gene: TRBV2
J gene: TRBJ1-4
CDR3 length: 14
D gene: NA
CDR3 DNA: TGTGCCAGCAGCGATGATCGGGGGAATGAAAAACTGTTTTTT
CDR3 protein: CASSDDRGNEKLFF

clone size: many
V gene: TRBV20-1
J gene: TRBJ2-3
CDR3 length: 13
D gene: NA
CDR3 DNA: TGCAGTGCTCTCCGGGGGCCGAGGCATACGCAGTATTTT
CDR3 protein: CSALRGPRHTQYF

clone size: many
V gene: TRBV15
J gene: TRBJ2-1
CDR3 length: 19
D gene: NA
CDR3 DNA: TGTGCCACCAGCAGAGATGAGTGGTTCGCCCGGGACCCTTACAATGAGCAGTTCTTC
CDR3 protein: CATSRDEWFARDPYNEQFF

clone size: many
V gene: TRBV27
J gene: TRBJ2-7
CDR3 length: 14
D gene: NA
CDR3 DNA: TGTGCCAGCAGTTTAGCAGGCTGGTCGGGGGAGCAGTACTTC
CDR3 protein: CASSLAGWSGEQYF

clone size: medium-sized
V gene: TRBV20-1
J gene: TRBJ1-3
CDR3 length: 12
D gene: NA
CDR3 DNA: TGCAGTGCGGCAACTCCTGGAAACACCATATATTTT
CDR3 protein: CSAATPGNTIYF

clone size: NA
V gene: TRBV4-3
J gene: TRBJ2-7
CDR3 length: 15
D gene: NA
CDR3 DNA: TGCGCCAGCAGCTCTTCCTGGACAGCCGCCTACGAGCAGTACTTC
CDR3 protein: CASSSSWTAAYEQYF

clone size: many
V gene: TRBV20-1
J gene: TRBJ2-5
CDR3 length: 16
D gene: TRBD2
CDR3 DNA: TGCAGTGCTATCCGCCCTAGCGGGGCGATTCAAGAGACCCAGTACTTC
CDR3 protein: CSAIRPSGAIQETQYF

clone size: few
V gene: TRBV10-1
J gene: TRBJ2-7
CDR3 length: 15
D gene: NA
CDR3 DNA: TGCGCCAGCAGTGGATGGGTAGGGAACGTCCACGAGCAGTACTTC
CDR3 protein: CASSGWVGNVHEQYF

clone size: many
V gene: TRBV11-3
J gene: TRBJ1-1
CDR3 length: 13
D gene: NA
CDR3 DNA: TGTGCCAGCGATGGAACAGGGAACACTGAAGCTTTCTTT
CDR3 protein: CASDGTGNTEAFF

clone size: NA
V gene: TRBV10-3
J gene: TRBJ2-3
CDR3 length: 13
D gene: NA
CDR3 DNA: TGTGCCACGACGCGGGGGACAGAAGATACGCAGTATTTT
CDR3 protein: CATTRGTEDTQYF

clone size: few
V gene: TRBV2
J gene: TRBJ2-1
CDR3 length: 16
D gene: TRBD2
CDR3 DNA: TGTGCCAGCAGTGGGACTAGCGGGGGGTCCTACAATGAGCAGTTCTTC
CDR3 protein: CASSGTSGGSYNEQFF

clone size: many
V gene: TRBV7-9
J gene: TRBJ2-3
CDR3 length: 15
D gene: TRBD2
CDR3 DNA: TGTGCCAGCAGGGATAGCGGGAGGGGAACAGATACGCAGTATTTT
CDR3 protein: CASRDSGRGTDTQYF

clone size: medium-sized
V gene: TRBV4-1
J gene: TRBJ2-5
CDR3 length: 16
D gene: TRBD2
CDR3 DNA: TGCGCCAGCAGCCAAGAAACGGGAGGGCCAGGGGAGACCCAGTACTTC
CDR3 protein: CASSQETGGPGETQYF

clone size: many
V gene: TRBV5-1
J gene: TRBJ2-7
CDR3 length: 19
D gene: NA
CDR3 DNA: TGCGCCAGCAGCTTCTCCGGGACGGCGCCGCGCCTAAGCTCCTACGAGCAGTACTTC
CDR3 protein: CASSFSGTAPRLSSYEQYF

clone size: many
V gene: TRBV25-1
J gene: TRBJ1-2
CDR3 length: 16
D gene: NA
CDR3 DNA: TGTGCCAGCAGTGATTTCTACGGGCAGCCGAACTATGGCTACACCTTC
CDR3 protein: CASSDFYGQPNYGYTF

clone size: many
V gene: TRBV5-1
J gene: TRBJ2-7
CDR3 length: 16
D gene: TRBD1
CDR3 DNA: TGCGCCAGCAGCTCCGGACAGGGTATGAGCTCCTACGAGCAGTACTTC
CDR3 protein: CASSSGQGMSSYEQYF

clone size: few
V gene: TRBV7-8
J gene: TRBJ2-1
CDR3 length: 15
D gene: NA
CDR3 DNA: TGTGCCAGCAGCTCACGGGGGGCGGCCTACAATGAGCAGTTCTTC
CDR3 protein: CASSSRGAAYNEQFF

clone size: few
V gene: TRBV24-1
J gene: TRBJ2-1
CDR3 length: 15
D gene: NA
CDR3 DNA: TGTGCCACCAGTGATTTGGGGGGGCACTCGCGTGAGCAGTTCTTC
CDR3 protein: CATSDLGGHSREQFF

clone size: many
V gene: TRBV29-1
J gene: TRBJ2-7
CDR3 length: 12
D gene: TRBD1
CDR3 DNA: TGCAGCGTGGACCAACAGGGGACGGAGCAGTACTTC
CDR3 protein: CSVDQQGTEQYF

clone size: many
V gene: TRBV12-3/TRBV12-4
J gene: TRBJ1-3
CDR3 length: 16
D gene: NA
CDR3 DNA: TGTGCCAGCAGTCCACACCAGGGGAGCTCTGGAAACACCATATATTTT
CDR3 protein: CASSPHQGSSGNTIYF

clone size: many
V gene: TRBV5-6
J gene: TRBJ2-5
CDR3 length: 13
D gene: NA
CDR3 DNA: TGTGCCAGCAGCAGCAGGGGAGGGGTGACCCAGTACTTC
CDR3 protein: CASSSRGGVTQYF

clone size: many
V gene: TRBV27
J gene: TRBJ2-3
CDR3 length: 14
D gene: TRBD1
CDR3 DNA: TGTGCCAGCAGTACCGGGACAGGTACAGATACGCAGTATTTT
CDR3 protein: CASSTGTGTDTQYF

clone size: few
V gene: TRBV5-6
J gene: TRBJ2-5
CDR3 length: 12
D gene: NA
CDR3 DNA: TGTGCCAGCAGCGCCGAGGGGGAGACCCAGTACTTC
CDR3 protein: CASSAEGETQYF

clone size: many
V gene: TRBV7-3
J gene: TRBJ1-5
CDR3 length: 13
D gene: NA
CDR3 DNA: TGTGCCAGCAGCTTAAAGGGTGGTCAGCCCCAGCATTTT
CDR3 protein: CASSLKGGQPQHF

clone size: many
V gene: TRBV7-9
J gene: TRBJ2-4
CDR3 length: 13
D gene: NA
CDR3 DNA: TGTGCCAGCGTTGGAGCCGGCAAAAACATTCAGTACTTC
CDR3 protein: CASVGAGKNIQYF

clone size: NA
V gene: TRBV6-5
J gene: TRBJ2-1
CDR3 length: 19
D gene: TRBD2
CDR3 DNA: TGTGCCAGCAAGAGGAGCCTAGCGGTTCGCCCGAGCTCCTACAATGAGCAGTTCTTC
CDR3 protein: CASKRSLAVRPSSYNEQFF

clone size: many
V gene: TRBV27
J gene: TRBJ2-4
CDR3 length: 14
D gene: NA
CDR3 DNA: TGTGCCAGCAGTTTATCCTCTGACCGTCCAATTCAGTACTTC
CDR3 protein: CASSLSSDRPIQYF

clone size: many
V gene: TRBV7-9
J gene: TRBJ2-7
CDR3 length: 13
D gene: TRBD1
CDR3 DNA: TGTGCCAGCAGCTTCAGGGGGCCCTACGAGCAGTACTTC
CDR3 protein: CASSFRGPYEQYF

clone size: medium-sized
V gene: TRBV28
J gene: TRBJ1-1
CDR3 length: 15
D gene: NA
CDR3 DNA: TGTGCCAGCAACCCAGGGTGGCGGACGAACACTGAAGCTTTCTTT
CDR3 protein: CASNPGWRTNTEAFF

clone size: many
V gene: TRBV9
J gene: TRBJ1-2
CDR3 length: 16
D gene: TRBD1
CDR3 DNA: TGTGCCAGCAGCGTAGGGGACAGAGGATCTAACTATGGCTACACCTTC
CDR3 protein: CASSVGDRGSNYGYTF

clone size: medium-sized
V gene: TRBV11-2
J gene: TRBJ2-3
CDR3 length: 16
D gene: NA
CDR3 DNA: TGTGCCAGCAGCTTAGATCCCGACGGAAAACGAATCACGCAGTATTTT
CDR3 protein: CASSLDPDGKRITQYF

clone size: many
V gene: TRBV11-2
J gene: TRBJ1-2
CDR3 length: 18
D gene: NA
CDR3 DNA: TGTGCCAGCAGCTTAGATTTCATCTTTGGGCAGGTGAACTATGGCTACACCTTC
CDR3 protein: CASSLDFIFGQVNYGYTF

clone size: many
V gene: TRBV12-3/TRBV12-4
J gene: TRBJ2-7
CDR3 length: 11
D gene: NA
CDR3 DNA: TGTGCCAGCACCCTATGGGACGAGCAGTACTTC
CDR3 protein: CASTLWDEQYF

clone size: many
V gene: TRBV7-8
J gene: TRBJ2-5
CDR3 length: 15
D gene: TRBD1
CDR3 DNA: TGTGCCAGCAGCTTGAGTATGGGCAGGGGGGAGACCCAGTACTTC
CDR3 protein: CASSLSMGRGETQYF

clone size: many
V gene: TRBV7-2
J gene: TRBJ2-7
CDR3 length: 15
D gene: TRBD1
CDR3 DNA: TGTGCCAGCAGCTCACCCGGACAGGGGGCCTACGAGCAGTACTTC
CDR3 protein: CASSSPGQGAYEQYF

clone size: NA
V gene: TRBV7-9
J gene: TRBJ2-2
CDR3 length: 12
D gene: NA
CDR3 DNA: TGTGCCAGCTCGCCTGGCACCGGGGAGCTGTTTTTT
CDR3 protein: CASSPGTGELFF

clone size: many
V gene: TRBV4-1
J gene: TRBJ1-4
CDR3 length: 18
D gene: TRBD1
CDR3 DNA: TGCGCCAGCAGCCAGAATATGAGACAGGGGGTAACTAATGAAAAACTGTTTTTT
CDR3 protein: CASSQNMRQGVTNEKLFF

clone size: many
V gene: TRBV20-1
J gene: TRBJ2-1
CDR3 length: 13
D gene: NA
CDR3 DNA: TGCAGTGCCGGGGCTCTCCGGTACAATGAGCAGTTCTTC
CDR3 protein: CSAGALRYNEQFF

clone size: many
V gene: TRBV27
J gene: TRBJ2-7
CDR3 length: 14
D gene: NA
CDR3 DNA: TGTGCCAGCAGACCGGGACCAGGCTCCTACGAGCAGTACTTC
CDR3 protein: CASRPGPGSYEQYF

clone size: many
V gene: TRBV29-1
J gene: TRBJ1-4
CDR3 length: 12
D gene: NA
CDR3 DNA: TGCAGCGTTGGGTGGACTAATGAAAAACTGTTTTTT
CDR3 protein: CSVGWTNEKLFF

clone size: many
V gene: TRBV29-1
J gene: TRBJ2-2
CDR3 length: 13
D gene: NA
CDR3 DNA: TGCAGCGTTGTGAGGGGAAACACCGGGGAGCTGTTTTTT
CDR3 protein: CSVVRGNTGELFF

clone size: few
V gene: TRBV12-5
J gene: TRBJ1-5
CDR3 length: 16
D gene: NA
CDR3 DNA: TGTGCTAGTGGTTTGGACATTACCCATAGCAATCAGCCCCAGCATTTT
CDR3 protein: CASGLDITHSNQPQHF

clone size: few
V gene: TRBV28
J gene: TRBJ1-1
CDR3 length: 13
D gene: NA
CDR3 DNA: TGTGCCAGCAGTTCCCCGGGGGACACTGAAGCTTTCTTT
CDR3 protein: CASSSPGDTEAFF

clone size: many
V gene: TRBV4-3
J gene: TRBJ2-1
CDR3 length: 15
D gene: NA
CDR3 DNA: TGCGCCAGCAGCCAAGATGGGGCAGGCTACAATGAGCAGTTCTTC
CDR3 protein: CASSQDGAGYNEQFF

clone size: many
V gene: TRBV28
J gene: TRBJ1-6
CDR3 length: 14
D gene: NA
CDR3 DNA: TGTGCCAGCAGTTGGACGGATGATAATTCACCCCTCCACTTT
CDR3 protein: CASSWTDDNSPLHF

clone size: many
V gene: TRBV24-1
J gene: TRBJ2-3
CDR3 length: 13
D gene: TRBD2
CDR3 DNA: TGTGCCACCAGTGACCTAAGCGGGGCGGCGCAGTATTTT
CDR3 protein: CATSDLSGAAQYF

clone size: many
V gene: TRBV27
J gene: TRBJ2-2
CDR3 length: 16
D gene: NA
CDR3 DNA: TGTGCCAGCACCGTGTCGGCAGGGGTTACCACCGGGGAGCTGTTTTTT
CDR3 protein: CASTVSAGVTTGELFF